This T cell receptor (beta chain) was recovered during a study of blood T cell repertoires in COVID-19. Study details: Samples representing acute and convalescent COVID-19 were sourced from the United States, Italy and Spain.

Trimming shortened V by 4 bases and J by 1 base, and 11 bases separated the two germline ends. This CDR3 comprises 16 residues. The V gene's germline CDR1 is MNHNS and CDR2 SASEGT. In the original analysis: For nucleated cells, counts were estimated from reference gene primer amplification. The protocol was immunoSEQ multiplex PCR, while the TCRdb copy is restricted to in-frame clones and leaves out a portion. V and J calls and clone size are copied from that table; D and trimming were computed from the DNA. The sample consists of approximately 210,000 clones, about 90% of them appearing once. The receptor was isolated from a young man with acute or convalescent COVID-19. Sequences were obtained from peripheral blood. The chain employs TRBV6-1 and TRBJ2-6; D remains unclear. CDR3 in DNA: TGTGCCAGCAGTGGGGTAGTCGGGTCTGGGGCCAACGTCCTGACTTTC. Encoded protein: CASSGVVGSGANVLTF.